One sample yielded the 11 T cell receptor beta chains listed below, sequenced in a study of OX40 agonist ivuxolimab in advanced cancers. Sequencing was performed with immunoSEQ multiplex PCR; in TCRdb, only in-frame clones are kept and a portion is missing. The profile shows around 16,000 clones, less than 90% of them singletons. Material: CD4+ or CD8+ T cells sorted from blood, obtained in a trial of the OX40 agonist ivuxolimab. Every receptor here comes from an adult with an advanced solid tumor such as melanoma, head and neck, liver or kidney cancer.

The V call is TRBV19, the J call TRBJ1-6; a weak D match, TRBD1 (6 bases). Germline V gene data show CDR1 as LNHDA and CDR2 as SQIVND (reference sequence). The V and J ends lost 7 bases and 8 bases respectively, with 18 bases between them. This CDR3 has 15 amino acids. The CDR3 coding sequence is TGTGCCAGTACTCAATTGTCGGGGGCTTATTCACCCCTCCACTTT. Translation: CASTQLSGAYSPLHF.

The chain has TRBV9 and TRBJ2-7; the match to TRBD2 covers 9 bases. The CDR3 spans 16 residues. CDR1 is SGDLS and CDR2 is YYNGEE in the germline V gene. Germline trimming cut 0 bases from V and 4 bases from J; bases unmatched to any gene: 8. The CDR3 DNA follows: TGTGCCAGCAGCGTAGATGCGGGAGGGCCGAAGTACGAGCAGTACTTC. This sequence encodes CASSVDAGGPKYEQYF. Filled out from reference TRBV9 and TRBJ2-7, the complete variable domain reads DSGVTQTPKHLITATGQRVTLRCSPRSGDLSVYWYQQSLDQGLQFLIQYYNGEERAKGNILERFSAQQFPDLHSELNLSSLELGDSALYFCASSVDAGGPKYEQYFGPGTRLTVT.

This chain connects TRBV18 to TRBJ2-3; TRBD2 agrees at 14 bases. Germline V gene lookup returns CDR1 KGHSH and CDR2 LQKENI. V gave up 5 bases and J gave up 2 bases; unmatched junction bases: 12. This CDR3 has 19 residues. CDR3 DNA: TGTGCCAGCTCAAGGACTAGCGGGAGGATCTTCGTTAACACAGATACGCAGTATTTT. Translating gives CASSRTSGRIFVNTDTQYF.

The rearrangement joins TRBV11-1 to TRBJ1-1; 7 positions match TRBD1. The CDR3 runs 15 residues. Germline CDR1 reads SGHAT; CDR2 reads FQDESV (reference sequence). The junction had 8 bases not matched to a gene; V was cut back by 7 bases and J by 0 bases. Here the CDR3 DNA reads TGTGCCAGCACCCGAACCGACAGGGTGAACACTGAAGCTTTCTTT. Translating it yields CASTRTDRVNTEAFF.

The rearrangement links TRBV30 to TRBJ2-1, with D possibly matching TRBD2 (6 bases). The CDR3 sequence is 16 residues long. Trimming took 3 bases from V and 0 from J, leaving 15 bases between them. Germline V gene data show CDR1 as GTSNPN and CDR2 as SVGIG (reference sequence). CDR3: CAWSRPGLSSYNEQFF. CDR3 bases: TGTGCCTGGAGCAGACCGGGACTGAGCTCCTACAATGAGCAGTTCTTC.

CDR3 bases: TGCGCCAGCAGCCATTCGGGACGGGGTTCTGGAAACACCATATATTTT. This codes for CASSHSGRGSGNTIYF. V and J are TRBV4-3 and TRBJ1-3, with D possibly TRBD1 on 5 matching bases. From germline, CDR1 is LGHNA and CDR2 YSLEER. The CDR3 is made up of 16 amino acids. Trimming cost V 3 bases and J 1 base, with 13 bases left between them.

The chain carries TRBV6-1 and TRBJ2-5; 11 bases map to TRBD1. V lost 6 bases and J lost 4; bases outside the gene matches: 4. Germline lookup yields CDR1 MNHNS and CDR2 SASEGT. The CDR3 totals 14 residues. The CDR3 DNA reads as TGTGCCAGCAGGGACAGGGGGCGCTTAGAGACCCAGTACTTC. This codes for CASRDRGRLETQYF.

The rearrangement uses TRBV6-6 and TRBJ1-6, with D maybe TRBD1 (6 bases). The V end was cut by 5 bases, the J end by 8 bases, with 13 bases between. From germline, CDR1 is MNHNY and CDR2 SVGAGI (reference sequence). The CDR3 loop spans 14 amino acids. The CDR3 DNA sequence: TGTGCCAGCAGTAACAGGGCGGGGGATTCACCCCTCCACTTT. It encodes CASSNRAGDSPLHF.

The gene calls are TRBV7-9 and TRBJ1-4, with 7 bases lining up with TRBD1. Per germline, CDR1 SEHNR and CDR2 FQNEAQ (reference sequence). Unmatched junction bases numbered 2, after V lost 5 bases and J lost 2 bases. The CDR3 is 14 residues long. CDR3 nucleotides: TGTGCCAGCAGCCTGGGACAGACTAATGAAAAACTGTTTTTT. This translates into CASSLGQTNEKLFF. Full variable domain (rest looked up from reference TRBV7-9 and TRBJ1-4): DTGVSQNPRHKITKRGQNVTFRCDPISEHNRLYWYRQTLGQGPEFLTYFQNEAQLEKSRLLSDRFSAERPKGSFSTLEIQRTEQGDSAMYLCASSLGQTNEKLFFGSGTQLSVL.

V gene TRBV11-1 combines with J gene TRBJ2-1; 7 positions agree with TRBD2. With V trimmed by 2 bases and J by 5 bases, 6 bases remained unmatched. The CDR3 contains 15 residues. Germline CDR1 and CDR2: SGHAT and FQDESV (reference sequence). This CDR3 is CASSLPGGLNNEQFF. As DNA, the CDR3 is TGTGCCAGCAGCTTACCGGGAGGATTAAACAATGAGCAGTTCTTC.

The V and J genes are TRBV11-2 and TRBJ2-5, with TRBD2 matching over 10 bases. Germline trimming cut 5 bases from V and 4 bases from J; bases unmatched to any gene: 4. This CDR3 region has 14 residues. Per germline, CDR1 SGHAT and CDR2 FQNNGV. CDR3 sequence reads: CASSPRLAGETQYF. CDR3 nucleotides: TGTGCCAGCAGCCCCCGACTAGCGGGAGAGACCCAGTACTTC.